The 15 T cell receptor beta chains listed next were all sequenced from one sample in a study of T cells after yellow fever vaccination. In TCRdb, the 5' RACE reads were re-called with MiXCR into one record per CDR3 protein. Altogether hundreds of thousands of distinct CDR3 sequences are present, approximately 6% being singletons, with the ten largest covering about 15%. The source was PBMCs, collected 5 days after the yellow fever booster vaccination. These receptors were collected from a young man who received the YFV17D yellow fever vaccine.

At least ten counts were recorded for this clonotype. This chain links TRBV9 with TRBJ2-1, with 7 bases matching TRBD1. V dropped 0 bases and J dropped 4; count of bases not matched to a gene: 4. Germline loops: CDR1 SGDLS, CDR2 YYNGEE. The CDR3 covers 15 residues. The CDR3 is CASSVVGTAYNEQFF. CDR3 coding DNA: TGTGCCAGCAGCGTAGTTGGGACAGCGTACAATGAGCAGTTCTTC.

This clonotype was counted only a few times. The rearrangement uses TRBV4-3 and TRBJ2-2; 12 positions agree with TRBD2. The CDR3 totals 18 residues. Germline CDR1 LGHNA, CDR2 YSLEER. Trimming took 0 bases from V and 1 from J; bases not matched to a gene: 3. CDR3 nucleotide sequence: TGCGCCAGCAGCCAAGAGGGACTAGCGGGTCGGAACACCGGGGAGCTGTTTTTT. This encodes CASSQEGLAGRNTGELFF.

The sample holds a few counts of this clonotype. This rearrangement joins TRBV6-5 to TRBJ2-2; D is perhaps TRBD1 (6 bases). The CDR3 totals 15 residues. V lost 2 bases, J lost 6 bases, and 13 bases lay in between. CDR1 is MNHEY and CDR2 is SVGAGI in the germline V gene. CDR3 protein: CASSYGQGSAGELFF. The CDR3, as DNA: TGTGCCAGCAGTTACGGGCAGGGGAGCGCCGGGGAGCTGTTTTTT.

V usage is TRBV6-2 or TRBV6-3 and J usage is TRBJ2-7; maybe TRBD1 (6 bases). The V end lost 5 bases, the J end lost 2 bases, and 13 bases lay between the germline ends. The germline V gene has CDR1 MNHEY and CDR2 SVGEGT. This CDR3 is built from 14 residues. The CDR3 protein is CASSRGWHTYEQYF. In DNA form, the CDR3 reads TGTGCCAGCAGTAGGGGGTGGCATACCTACGAGCAGTACTTC.

This clonotype has more than one count but fewer than ten. V gene TRBV11-2 combines with J gene TRBJ1-2; TRBD1 aligns across 11 bases. Germline V gene sequence: CDR1 SGHAT, CDR2 FQNNGV. The trim removed 5 bases at V and 4 bases at J, leaving 0 bases unmatched. The CDR3 consists of 13 residues. DNA of the CDR3: TGTGCCAGCAGCGGGACAGGGGGCTATGGCTACACCTTC. This gives the protein CASSGTGGYGYTF.

This clonotype has just a few counts. The chain links TRBV2 to TRBJ2-7, with D maybe TRBD1 (6 bases). The CDR3 is 13 amino acids. CDR1 is SNHLY, CDR2 FYNNEI, per germline. With 8 bases removed from V and 2 bases from J, the gap between germline ends came to 13 bases. This CDR3 is CASSMGAAYEQYF. In DNA form, the CDR3 reads TGTGCCAGCTCAATGGGGGCGGCCTACGAGCAGTACTTC.

This clonotype showed up just a few times. The chain uses TRBV20-1 and TRBJ2-7; 7 bases align to TRBD1. Germline V lookup: CDR1 DFQATT, CDR2 SNEGSKA (reference sequence). This CDR3 is built from 17 residues. The V gene end was trimmed by 1 base and the J gene end by 1 base; junction bases not matched to a gene: 13. DNA for the CDR3: TGCAGTGCTAGAGGGACAGGTCCCGCAGGTGGGTCCTACGAGCAGTACTTC. Translating it yields CSARGTGPAGGSYEQYF.

In this sample, this clonotype turned up a few times. V usage is TRBV20-1 and J usage is TRBJ2-3; 7 bases map to TRBD2. Germline assignment: CDR1 DFQATT and CDR2 SNEGSKA (reference sequence). J was trimmed by 5 bases and V by 5 bases; bases with no gene match: 7. The CDR3 sequence is 13 residues long. The CDR3 loop reads CSALAGVIDTQYF. CDR3 DNA: TGCAGTGCTTTGGCGGGAGTTATAGATACGCAGTATTTT.

This clonotype was counted only a few times. The chain has TRBV5-1 and TRBJ1-4; D unclear. The CDR3 contains 15 residues. Germline CDR1 SGHRS, CDR2 YFSETQ. The ends were cut back, 4 bases at V and 6 bases at J, with 16 bases in the middle. The DNA for the CDR3 is TGCGCCAGCAGCGGGCCAGGAGCTGACGATGAAAAACTGTTTTTT. It is translated as CASSGPGADDEKLFF.

This chain connects TRBV7-9 to TRBJ2-3; D remains ambiguous. Germline V gene data show CDR1 as SEHNR and CDR2 as FQNEAQ (reference sequence). V lost 5 bases to trimming and J lost 4 bases, with 16 bases between them. The CDR3 extends over 15 amino acids. CDR3 DNA: TGTGCCAGCAGCGCCATAATGTCCCTTCCAGATACGCAGTATTTT. Translating gives CASSAIMSLPDTQYF.

The chain is built from TRBV20-1 and TRBJ2-3, with 12 bases lining up with TRBD2. CDR1 DFQATT and CDR2 SNEGSKA come from the germline V gene (reference sequence). This CDR3 contains 16 residues. V shed 6 bases, J shed 6 bases, and the junction held 13 bases outside the gene matches. The CDR3 reads CSAAQTRLAGADTQYF. The CDR3 DNA is TGCAGTGCCGCACAGACTAGACTAGCGGGAGCGGATACGCAGTATTTT.

This clonotype was seen a handful of times. The gene calls are TRBV11-3 and TRBJ1-3, with D hard to call. The V end was cut by 1 base, the J end by 8 bases, with 9 bases between. Per the germline V gene, CDR1 is SGHNT and CDR2 is YENEEA. The CDR3 loop spans 13 amino acids. The CDR3 coding sequence is TGTGCCAGCAGCTTAGTACGACCGCACACCATATATTTT. Its translation: CASSLVRPHTIYF.

This clonotype was seen many times. This chain connects TRBV5-1 to TRBJ1-3; D not resolved. V lost 6 bases, J lost 3 bases, and 19 bases lay in between. Germline CDR1 reads SGHRS; CDR2 reads YFSETQ. The CDR3 contains 16 residues. Here the CDR3 reads CASTQTGTRDGNTIYF. CDR3 nucleotide sequence: TGCGCCAGCACCCAAACTGGAACGAGAGATGGAAACACCATATATTTT.

This clonotype came up a few times. CDR3 sequence reads: CASRRDGNSGANVLTF. The CDR3 coding sequence is TGTGCCAGCAGGCGGGACGGGAACTCTGGGGCCAACGTCCTGACTTTC. The chain recombines TRBV27 with TRBJ2-6, with D maybe TRBD2 (6 bases). The CDR3 sequence is 16 residues long. V dropped 6 bases and J dropped 0 bases, with 12 bases sitting between them. Germline V gene lookup returns CDR1 MNHEY and CDR2 SMNVEV (reference sequence).

This clonotype was counted at least ten times. The chain is built from TRBV5-1 and TRBJ2-1; no firm D call. The ends were cut back, 5 bases at V and 0 bases at J, with 18 bases in the middle. The V gene's germline CDR1 is SGHRS and CDR2 YFSETQ. The CDR3 runs to 17 residues. CDR3 region: CASSLNVYHHSYNEQFF. DNA of the CDR3: TGCGCCAGCAGTTTGAACGTCTACCACCACTCCTACAATGAGCAGTTCTTC.